Shown below are 24 T cell receptor beta chains from a single sample sequenced in a study of human T cells and chemical hapten exposure. Each CDR3 protein gets one entry after TCRdb re-called the RACE reads with MiXCR. Of tens of thousands of distinct CDR3 sequences listed, more than 5% are singletons. The time point was: patch test 3, about 24 weeks after DPC sensitization. The treatment is: therapeutic diphenylcyclopropenone sensitization with weekly scalp DPC. This material consisted of whole blood, taken in connection with sensitization to the hapten diphenylcyclopropenone (DPC). The source of these receptors is a man aged 30-40 years with alopecia areata. Some clones in this sample may be carry-over from other donors' samples.

At least ten counts were recorded for this clonotype. The chain joins TRBV2 to TRBJ2-7, with D possibly matching TRBD2 (6 bases). There are 13 residues in the CDR3. Between the trimmed V and J ends, which lost 7 bases and 1 base, there was a span of 11 bases. The V gene's germline CDR1 is SNHLY and CDR2 FYNNEI. DNA for the CDR3: TGTGCCAGCACCGGGACTGCGTCCTACGAGCAGTACTTC. This gives the protein CASTGTASYEQYF.

This clonotype was detected ten times or more. The rearrangement links TRBV7-9 to TRBJ2-5; no clear D. The CDR3 runs 16 residues. In germline, CDR1 is SEHNR, CDR2 FQNEAQ (reference sequence). V lost 5 bases, J lost 0 bases, and 16 bases lay in between. CDR3 coding DNA: TGTGCCAGCAGCACCGCCCGGTCCCCCAACCAAGAGACCCAGTACTTC. Protein product: CASSTARSPNQETQYF.

This clonotype was detected ten times or more. V is TRBV20-1 and J is TRBJ1-6; weak D call: TRBD1 (5 bases). V gave up 3 bases and J gave up 7 bases, with 19 bases separating them. The CDR3 loop spans 16 amino acids. CDR1 and CDR2 (germline): DFQATT, SNEGSKA (reference sequence). In nucleotides, the CDR3 is TGCAGTGCTAGCCTCGGGCAGGGCCATACCAATTCACCCCTCCACTTT. This codes for CSASLGQGHTNSPLHF.

This clonotype was observed at least ten times. This chain connects TRBV12-3 or TRBV12-4 to TRBJ2-7, with D perhaps TRBD2 (5 bases). The V and J ends lost 5 bases and 5 bases respectively, with 16 bases between them. The CDR3 is 14 amino acids. The CDR3 region is CASSPGLPLDEQYF. The CDR3 DNA reads as TGTGCCAGCAGTCCCGGACTCCCCCTAGACGAGCAGTACTTC.

This clonotype was recorded at least ten times. This sequence joins TRBV7-9 and TRBJ2-6; D not certain. CDR3 length: 17 amino acids. V was pared by 4 bases and J by 0 bases, with 13 bases between. Germline CDR1 and CDR2: SEHNR and FQNEAQ (reference sequence). CDR3: CASSSWERDSGANVLTF. The CDR3 coding sequence is TGTGCCAGCAGCTCCTGGGAAAGGGACTCTGGGGCCAACGTCCTGACTTTC.

This clonotype occurred many times. This chain connects TRBV6-5 to TRBJ1-2; D is perhaps TRBD1 (5 bases). Germline values: CDR1 MNHEY, CDR2 SVGAGI. The CDR3 runs to 16 residues. V lost 4 bases to trimming and J lost 6 bases, with 21 bases between them. In DNA, the CDR3 is TGTGCCAGCAGTTCGCCCGGGACGAGGACCCCCCATGGCTACACCTTC. This gives the protein CASSSPGTRTPHGYTF.

This clonotype turned up a few times. This chain connects TRBV24-1 to TRBJ2-1; D unresolved. Trimming removed 6 bases from V and 3 bases from J, with 5 bases in between. This CDR3 has 12 residues. CDR1 is KGHDR and CDR2 is SFDVKD in the germline V gene. DNA for the CDR3: TGTGCCACCAGTAAGGGCTACAATGAGCAGTTCTTC. It translates to CATSKGYNEQFF.

This clonotype was found many times. The chain carries TRBV12-3 or TRBV12-4 and TRBJ1-2; possible D gene TRBD1, 5 bases. V lost 9 bases and J lost 3, with 11 bases in between. The CDR3 length is 12 residues. This CDR3 is CASTGGDYGYTF. The CDR3 nucleotides are TGTGCCAGTACCGGGGGGGACTATGGCTACACCTTC.

In this sample, this clonotype turned up many times. The chain has TRBV10-3 and TRBJ2-7; TRBD2 matches at 13 bases. With 10 bases clipped from V and 2 bases from J, the junction kept 2 bases outside the gene matches. Per the germline V gene, CDR1 is ENHRY and CDR2 is SYGVKD. CDR3 length: 13 amino acids. The CDR3 protein is CATTSGRAYEQYF. As DNA, the CDR3 is TGTGCCACCACTAGCGGGAGGGCCTACGAGCAGTACTTC.

This clonotype was observed many times. This sequence joins TRBV27 and TRBJ2-2, with 13 bases lining up with TRBD2. This CDR3 spans 20 amino acids. Trimming removed 8 bases from V and 5 bases from J; junction bases left unmatched: 20. Looked up from germline, CDR1 is MNHEY and CDR2 is SMNVEV (reference sequence). CDR3 protein: CASAAARLAGGPKRTGELFF. The CDR3 DNA reads as TGTGCCAGCGCCGCAGCGAGACTAGCGGGAGGACCCAAGAGAACCGGGGAGCTGTTTTTT.

This clonotype is medium-sized within its sample. The chain couples TRBV7-3 to TRBJ2-1; 14 bases agree with TRBD2. This CDR3 comprises 16 residues. With V trimmed by 4 bases and J by 9 bases, 8 bases remained unmatched. Germline V gene lookup returns CDR1 SGHTA and CDR2 FQGTGA. For the CDR3, the DNA is TGTGCCAGCAGCTCCTGGACTAGCGGGGGGAATCGTGAGCAGTTCTTC. Protein: CASSSWTSGGNREQFF.

This clonotype has a count of ten or more. The CDR3, as DNA: TGCAGCGTTGGGCAAAATAATATGAACACTGAAGCTTTCTTT. Protein sequence: CSVGQNNMNTEAFF. The chain carries TRBV29-1 and TRBJ1-1; no definite D call. The CDR3 is 14 amino acids. The germline V and J ends were trimmed by 4 bases and 0 bases, with 12 bases remaining between them. CDR1 and CDR2 from the germline V gene are SQVTM and ANQGSEA.

This clonotype came up many times. The rearrangement links TRBV3-1 to TRBJ2-1; 11 bases are shared with TRBD2. This CDR3 comprises 13 residues. Germline V gene sequence: CDR1 LGHDT, CDR2 YNNKEL (reference sequence). Losses at the gene ends were 1 base for V and 12 bases for J; bases not matched to a gene: 2. The CDR3 is CASSQGLAGGQFF. As DNA, the CDR3 is TGTGCCAGCAGCCAAGGGCTAGCGGGGGGGCAGTTCTTC.

This clonotype was counted at least ten times. This rearrangement joins TRBV5-4 to TRBJ2-1; 11 bases map to TRBD1. The CDR3 is 17 amino acids. Per germline, CDR1 SGHNT and CDR2 YYREEE (reference sequence). Trimming at V came to 3 bases and at J to 9 bases, leaving 14 bases not matched to a gene. CDR3 sequence: CASSSDAGTGGYSEQFF. CDR3 bases: TGTGCCAGCAGCTCTGATGCCGGGACAGGGGGGTATAGTGAGCAGTTCTTC.

This clonotype was counted at least ten times. The V gene is TRBV18, the J gene TRBJ1-6, with D possibly TRBD1 on 6 matching bases. The V gene lost 6 bases and the J gene lost 4 bases, with 13 bases spanning the gap. The CDR3 runs to 15 residues. Germline lookup yields CDR1 KGHSH and CDR2 LQKENI. The CDR3 region is CASSADSSYNSPLHF. In nucleotides, the CDR3 is TGTGCCAGCTCCGCGGACAGCTCTTATAATTCACCCCTCCACTTT.

This clonotype showed up many times. The gene calls are TRBV29-1 and TRBJ2-5; D is uncertain. V was trimmed by 7 bases and J by 4 bases, leaving 13 bases between them. Germline assignment: CDR1 SQVTM and CDR2 ANQGSEA. This CDR3 has 12 residues. The CDR3 here is CSASPPGETQYF. The CDR3 DNA sequence: TGCAGCGCCTCCCCCCCGGGAGAGACCCAGTACTTC.

This clonotype was found many times. The CDR3 spells CASSPPGTQETQYF. The CDR3 DNA reads as TGTGCCAGCAGTCCCCCCGGGACCCAAGAGACCCAGTACTTC. The V and J genes are TRBV27 and TRBJ2-5, with D perhaps given as TRBD1 or TRBD2 (5 bases each). Per the germline V gene, CDR1 is MNHEY and CDR2 is SMNVEV (reference sequence). The ends were cut back, 5 bases at V and 1 base at J, with 11 bases in the middle. The CDR3 is made up of 14 amino acids.

This clonotype has a count of ten or more. The rearrangement links TRBV2 to TRBJ1-5; 9 bases map to TRBD1. J gave up 2 bases and V 6 bases, and 8 bases lay outside the gene matches. CDR1 is SNHLY, CDR2 FYNNEI, per germline. The CDR3 loop spans 16 amino acids. CDR3 protein: CASRADRGKGNQPQHF. DNA of the CDR3: TGTGCCAGCAGGGCGGACAGGGGTAAAGGCAATCAGCCCCAGCATTTT.

This clonotype was observed at least ten times. The chain uses TRBV6-6 and TRBJ2-1; 7 nucleotides match TRBD2. The CDR3 loop spans 15 amino acids. The V segment lost 5 bases and the J segment 0 bases; nucleotides outside the gene matches: 4. The germline V gene encodes CDR1 MNHNY and CDR2 SVGAGI (reference sequence). In nucleotides, the CDR3 is TGTGCCAGCAGTGGGACTACCTCCTCCTACAATGAGCAGTTCTTC. Protein product: CASSGTTSSYNEQFF.

This clonotype was detected many times. J is TRBJ1-6 and V is TRBV28, with D possibly matching TRBD1 (5 bases). Germline CDR1 MDHEN, CDR2 SYDVKM. The CDR3 has 16 residues. V lost 6 bases and J 5 bases, leaving 17 bases between the germline ends. The CDR3 DNA is TGTGCCAGCAGATATCAGGGAAGCGGGGATAATTCACCCCTCCACTTT. Residues: CASRYQGSGDNSPLHF. The variable domain in full, with the rest retrieved from reference TRBV28 and TRBJ1-6, is DVKVTQSSRYLVKRTGEKVFLECVQDMDHENMFWYRQDPGLGLRLIYFSYDVKMKEKGDIPEGYSVSREKKERFSLILESASTNQTSMYLCASRYQGSGDNSPLHFGNGTRLTVT.

The sample holds many counts of this clonotype. The chain couples TRBV3-1 to TRBJ1-4; D is ambiguous. CDR3 size: 17 residues. V was clipped by 1 base and J by 2 bases, with 14 bases between them. The germline V gene encodes CDR1 LGHDT and CDR2 YNNKEL (reference sequence). The CDR3 is CASSQGSDGGTNEKLFF. The CDR3 DNA sequence: TGTGCCAGCAGCCAAGGGTCTGACGGTGGGACTAATGAAAAACTGTTTTTT. Full variable domain (rest looked up from reference TRBV3-1 and TRBJ1-4): DTAVSQTPKYLVTQMGNDKSIKCEQNLGHDTMYWYKQDSKKFLKIMFSYNNKELIINETVPNRFSPKSPDKAHLNLHINSLELGDSAVYFCASSQGSDGGTNEKLFFGSGTQLSVL.

Many counts were recorded for this clonotype. The chain links TRBV2 to TRBJ2-1; the match to TRBD2 covers 14 bases. Germline V gives CDR1 SNHLY, CDR2 FYNNEI. V shed 5 bases and J 3 bases; nucleotides not matched to a gene: 6. CDR3 length: 17 residues. CDR3 sequence reads: CASSYSGLAGVYNEQFF. DNA of the CDR3: TGTGCCAGCAGTTACTCGGGACTAGCGGGGGTCTACAATGAGCAGTTCTTC.

V and J are TRBV9 and TRBJ2-5; 10 positions agree with TRBD2. This CDR3 comprises 15 residues. Unmatched junction bases numbered 3, after V lost 3 bases and J lost 1 base. The germline CDR1 and CDR2 sequences are SGDLS and YYNGEE. This chain's CDR3 is CASSDGLAVQETQYF. DNA of the CDR3: TGTGCCAGCAGCGACGGACTAGCGGTCCAAGAGACCCAGTACTTC.

Worth noting for this clonotype: A single base separates this from a much larger clone, so it may be a read error. This rearrangement joins TRBV24-1 to TRBJ2-3, with TRBD2 identical over 8 bases. This CDR3 has 14 residues. Germline V lookup: CDR1 KGHDR, CDR2 SFDVKD. CDR3 loop: CVTRQRGSTDTQYF. In DNA, the CDR3 is TGTGTCACCCGTCAGCGGGGGAGCACAGATACGCAGTATTTT.